Below, 26 T cell receptor beta chains from the same sample are listed, as sequenced in a study of response to subunit inactivated influenza vaccine. Using its own MiXCR run on the RT-PCR reads, TCRdb lists one record per CDR3 protein. The data contain some 800,000 distinct CDR3 sequences, around 20% of them singletons. The starting material was PBMCs from blood, obtained 5 to 6 days after vaccination. The receptors here all came from a man in his fifties or sixties who received an inactivated influenza vaccine.

The chain combines TRBV21-1 with TRBJ1-5; TRBD1, the table's D call, lacks a check against the DNA. TRBV21-1 is a listed pseudogene. The CDR3 runs to 18 residues. The DNA for the CDR3 is TGTGCCAGCAGCAGCGAATCCCGGGACAGGGGTCGGGAGCAGCCCCAGCATTTT. Its protein is CASSSESRDRGREQPQHF.

V gene TRBV6-1 combines with J gene TRBJ1-5; TRBD1 matches 10 bases. The V gene's germline CDR1 is MNHNS and CDR2 SASEGT. V shed 4 bases and J 10 bases; nucleotides not matched to a gene: 10. The CDR3 totals 15 residues. The CDR3 DNA sequence: TGTGCCAGCAGTGCCGACAGGGGGCAAGAAGTACCCCAGCATTTT. Its protein product is CASSADRGQEVPQHF.

This clonotype was picked up a small number of times. This chain connects TRBV20-1 to TRBJ2-1, with D possibly called TRBD1 or TRBD2 (5 bases each). The CDR3 is 15 residues long. V was trimmed by 0 bases and J by 7 bases, leaving 16 bases between them. Germline V gives CDR1 DFQATT, CDR2 SNEGSKA (reference sequence). The CDR3 sequence: CSARDLGERENEQFF. CDR3 nucleotides: TGCAGTGCTAGAGATTTGGGGGAGAGAGAGAATGAGCAGTTCTTC.

This clonotype was observed a handful of times. The gene calls are TRBV20-1 and TRBJ1-6; tentative D call: TRBD1 (6 bases). Trimming took off 5 bases at V and 7 bases at J, with 18 bases between the two ends. This CDR3 spans 15 amino acids. CDR1 and CDR2 from the germline V gene are DFQATT and SNEGSKA (reference sequence). The CDR3 DNA sequence: TGCAGTGCTCTCCCTGGGACACGGAGAAATTCACCCCTCCACTTT. Protein sequence: CSALPGTRRNSPLHF.

This chain connects TRBV5-5 to TRBJ2-1, with D possibly matching TRBD2 (5 bases). The V gene's germline CDR1 is SGHKS and CDR2 YYEKEE (reference sequence). Trimming shortened V by 4 bases and J by 1 base, and 12 bases separated the two germline ends. The CDR3 length is 15 residues. For the CDR3, the DNA is TGTGCCAGCAGCCCGAGGGAGACATCCTACAATGAGCAGTTCTTC. It translates to CASSPRETSYNEQFF.

This rearrangement joins TRBV6-5 to TRBJ2-3; TRBD1 is a possible D gene (6 bases). V was pared by 2 bases and J by 1 base, with 16 bases between. Germline V gene lookup returns CDR1 MNHEY and CDR2 SVGAGI. The CDR3 has 17 amino acids. Here the CDR3 DNA reads TGTGCCAGCAGTTACATCATCCCAGGGGCCGGCACAGATACGCAGTATTTT. The encoded protein is CASSYIIPGAGTDTQYF.

V gene TRBV20-1 combines with J gene TRBJ2-5, with 10 bases aligning to TRBD2. Losses at the gene ends were 0 bases for V and 5 bases for J; bases not matched to a gene: 6. Germline V lookup: CDR1 DFQATT, CDR2 SNEGSKA (reference sequence). This CDR3 comprises 15 residues. DNA for the CDR3: TGCAGTGCTAGAGATCGCCTAGCGGGAGTGGAGACCCAGTACTTC. As protein: CSARDRLAGVETQYF.

V usage is TRBV11-2 and J usage is TRBJ2-7, with D possibly TRBD2 on 6 matching bases. From germline, CDR1 is SGHAT and CDR2 FQNNGV. Between the trimmed V and J ends, which lost 1 base and 4 bases, there was a span of 14 bases. The CDR3 runs to 15 residues. Here the CDR3 reads CASSLGGLGGYEQYF. The CDR3 DNA is TGTGCCAGCAGCTTAGGGGGATTGGGAGGATACGAGCAGTACTTC.

This clonotype was seen more than once but under ten times. The rearrangement joins TRBV6-2 or TRBV6-3 to TRBJ1-5; maybe TRBD1 (5 bases). The CDR3 totals 13 residues. The germline gives CDR1 MNHEY, CDR2 SVGEGT. Trimming cost V 7 bases and J 4 bases, with 11 bases left between them. CDR3 sequence: CASTDSLNQPQHF. CDR3 nucleotide sequence: TGTGCCAGCACAGACAGTTTGAATCAGCCCCAGCATTTT.

This chain links TRBV7-2 with TRBJ2-7; 8 positions match TRBD2. The CDR3 runs 15 residues. Germline loops: CDR1 SGHTA, CDR2 FQGNSA. V gave up 0 bases and J gave up 2 bases; unmatched junction bases: 3. DNA for the CDR3: TGTGCCAGCAGCTTAGCCGGGACTAGAACCTACGAGCAGTACTTC. It codes for CASSLAGTRTYEQYF.

The chain joins TRBV27 to TRBJ2-7; a weak D match, TRBD2 (6 bases). Germline assignment: CDR1 MNHEY and CDR2 SMNVEV (reference sequence). This CDR3 is 15 amino acids long. With 7 bases removed from V and 2 bases from J, the gap between germline ends came to 18 bases. The CDR3 DNA follows: TGTGCCAGCAAAGGAGGGTCCCGGGGTGCCTACGAGCAGTACTTC. Translation gives CASKGGSRGAYEQYF.

This clonotype was seen only a few times. The chain couples TRBV20-1 to TRBJ2-1; tentatively, D is TRBD1 (5 bases). The CDR3 has 15 amino acids. V was pared by 0 bases and J by 10 bases, with 19 bases between. In germline, CDR1 is DFQATT, CDR2 SNEGSKA (reference sequence). CDR3 loop: CSARDQGVLVPEQFF. CDR3 in DNA: TGCAGTGCTAGAGATCAGGGCGTTCTAGTTCCGGAGCAGTTCTTC.

In its sample, this clonotype was seen many times. The V gene is TRBV20-1, the J gene TRBJ2-7, with D possibly being TRBD1 (6 bases). The CDR3 length is 12 residues. The V end lost 4 bases, the J end lost 5 bases, and 12 bases lay between the germline ends. Germline CDR1 DFQATT, CDR2 SNEGSKA (reference sequence). The CDR3 reads CSANHGGNEQYF. Here the CDR3 DNA reads TGCAGTGCTAATCATGGGGGCAACGAGCAGTACTTC.

This clonotype was counted between two and nine times. The chain links TRBV20-1 to TRBJ2-5; 12 positions match TRBD1. V lost 0 bases to trimming and J lost 4 bases; unmatched junction nucleotides: 9. This CDR3 contains 17 residues. CDR1 and CDR2 (germline): DFQATT, SNEGSKA (reference sequence). CDR3 in amino acids: CSAREELGTGGRETQYF. CDR3 bases: TGCAGTGCTAGAGAAGAACTCGGGACAGGGGGCAGAGAGACCCAGTACTTC.

The V and J genes are TRBV24-1 and TRBJ2-3; D might be TRBD1 or TRBD2, each matching 5 bases. Germline CDR1 and CDR2: KGHDR and SFDVKD. Trimming pared 0 bases from V and 3 bases from J, leaving 9 bases between. The CDR3 consists of 15 residues. The CDR3 region is CATSDLRGPTDTQYF. CDR3 nucleotides: TGTGCCACCAGTGATTTGCGGGGACCTACAGATACGCAGTATTTT.

The gene calls are TRBV6-5 and TRBJ2-5; D is unclear. Trimming took 2 bases from V and 5 from J, leaving 18 bases between them. The length of the CDR3 is 16 residues. Germline V gene sequence: CDR1 MNHEY, CDR2 SVGAGI. The CDR3 region is CASSYGWAAGTETQYF. The DNA of the CDR3 is TGTGCCAGCAGTTACGGTTGGGCAGCCGGAACCGAGACCCAGTACTTC.

This chain connects TRBV7-9 to TRBJ1-1; TRBD1 might be the D (6 bases). V dropped 5 bases and J dropped 9 bases, with 19 bases sitting between them. CDR3 length: 14 residues. Per germline, CDR1 SEHNR and CDR2 FQNEAQ (reference sequence). The CDR3 DNA reads TGTGCCAGCAGCCCGGACAGTAATAACGGTAAAGCTTTCTTT. Protein sequence: CASSPDSNNGKAFF.

The chain is built from TRBV6-5 and TRBJ2-1; possibly TRBD1 for D (6 bases). The J call is doubtful: the DNA matches TRBJ2-7 better. Germline V gene data show CDR1 as MNHEY and CDR2 as SVGAGI. CDR3 size: 15 residues. CDR3 nucleotide sequence: TGTGCCAGCAGTTACTCGAGTCTGGGGGCGAATGAGCAGTACTTC. It translates to CASSYSSLGANEQYF.

The V gene is TRBV24-1, the J gene TRBJ2-3, with 8 bases lining up with TRBD2. This CDR3 contains 16 residues. CDR1 is KGHDR and CDR2 is SFDVKD in the germline V gene. V lost 9 bases, J lost 5 bases, and 15 bases stayed unmatched. DNA of the CDR3: TGTGCCACCTCTGACCCCGGGAGGGAATTTGAAGATACGCAGTATTTT. It specifies CATSDPGREFEDTQYF.

This clonotype showed up just a few times. The rearrangement links TRBV9 to TRBJ2-1; D not resolved. The ends were cut back, 0 bases at V and 6 bases at J, with 16 bases in the middle. The CDR3 runs 16 residues. CDR1 and CDR2 (germline): SGDLS, YYNGEE. The CDR3 is CASSVGGHRISNEQFF. The DNA of the CDR3 is TGTGCCAGCAGCGTAGGTGGGCATAGGATAAGCAATGAGCAGTTCTTC.

The chain links TRBV12-3 or TRBV12-4 to TRBJ1-2; D not resolved. V was shortened by 1 base and J by 14 bases, with 14 bases between the two germline ends. This CDR3 contains 12 residues. Here the CDR3 reads CASSLDPSKRTF. CDR3 nucleotides: TGTGCCAGCAGTTTAGACCCATCAAAAAGAACCTTC.

The chain employs TRBV12-3 or TRBV12-4 and TRBJ2-7; 14 positions match TRBD2. The CDR3 length is 17 residues. The J segment lost 7 bases and the V segment lost 5 bases, leaving 13 bases of the junction unmatched. The CDR3 DNA is TGTGCCAGCAGTCTACCCCTGGGACTAGCGGGAGCACGGGAGCAGTACTTC. This codes for CASSLPLGLAGAREQYF.

This clonotype was detected only a few times. V is TRBV7-2 and J is TRBJ2-7, with 10 bases fitting TRBD2. The CDR3 loop spans 13 amino acids. V shed 10 bases and J 3 bases; nucleotides not matched to a gene: 6. Germline V gene data show CDR1 as SGHTA and CDR2 as FQGNSA. CDR3: CANTLAGSYEQYF. For the CDR3, the DNA is TGTGCCAATACACTAGCGGGGAGCTACGAGCAGTACTTC.

This clonotype was picked up a small number of times. The rearrangement uses TRBV3-1 and TRBJ1-5; maybe TRBD1 (5 bases). Germline V gene sequence: CDR1 LGHDT, CDR2 YNNKEL (reference sequence). V was cut by 1 base and J by 7 bases, with 11 bases left in between. This CDR3 contains 14 residues. In nucleotides, the CDR3 is TGTGCCAGCAGCCAAGTCCCGGGGGGACAGCCCCAGCATTTT. This gives the protein CASSQVPGGQPQHF.

The rearrangement links TRBV9 to TRBJ2-5; 7 bases agree with TRBD2. The V gene end was trimmed by 0 bases and the J gene end by 2 bases; junction bases not matched to a gene: 4. Germline V gene data show CDR1 as SGDLS and CDR2 as YYNGEE. The CDR3 length is 15 residues. The CDR3 coding sequence is TGTGCCAGCAGCGTAGGGGACTACCCGCAAGAGACCCAGTACTTC. The encoded protein is CASSVGDYPQETQYF.

The chain joins TRBV20-1 to TRBJ2-4; no definite D call. The CDR3 spans 13 residues. V dropped 4 bases and J dropped 0 bases, with 7 bases sitting between them. Germline CDR1 DFQATT, CDR2 SNEGSKA (reference sequence). The CDR3 DNA sequence: TGCAGTGCTACATCATCAGCCAAAAACATTCAGTACTTC. Its protein product is CSATSSAKNIQYF.